The 32 T cell receptor beta chains below come from one sample, sequenced in a study of T-cell memory formation after mild COVID-19. TCRdb passed the 5' RACE reads through MiXCR, listing each CDR3 protein once. This sample carries more than 350,000 distinct CDR3 sequences, roughly 15% of them seen once, and the ten largest clones take about 22%. Sequenced input: PBMCs or a T cell subset sorted from them (not recorded which). The receptors were sampled from a man aged 18 to 29 who had mild COVID-19 (a few samples of this study predate the infection). Cell type and time point are not known.

The CDR3 DNA is TGCGCCAGCAGCTTGGACCCCGCCAACTATGGCTACACCTTC. Its protein is CASSLDPANYGYTF. V gene TRBV5-1 combines with J gene TRBJ1-2; no reliable D call. Germline V gene lookup returns CDR1 SGHRS and CDR2 YFSETQ. V was cut by 0 bases and J by 2 bases, with 8 bases left in between. The CDR3 spans 14 residues.

This clonotype showed up many times. The J gene is TRBJ2-5, the V gene TRBV4-2, with TRBD1 matching 8 bases. The V gene's germline CDR1 is LGHNA and CDR2 YNFKEQ. V lost 5 bases and J lost 5; bases outside the gene matches: 7. The CDR3 extends over 14 amino acids. Here the CDR3 reads CASSGRGLGETQYF. DNA of the CDR3: TGTGCCAGCAGCGGCAGGGGGCTGGGTGAGACCCAGTACTTC.

The chain uses TRBV18 and TRBJ2-7; 14 bases are shared with TRBD2. V shed 3 bases and J 2 bases; nucleotides not matched to a gene: 9. CDR1 is KGHSH and CDR2 is LQKENI in the germline V gene. The CDR3 contains 18 residues. CDR3 amino acids: CASSPPGLAGVVAYEQYF. CDR3 sequence (DNA): TGTGCCAGCTCACCGCCGGGACTAGCGGGGGTTGTCGCCTACGAGCAGTACTTC. The full variable domain, with the rest looked up from reference TRBV18 and TRBJ2-7, is NAGVMQNPRHLVRRRGQEARLRCSPMKGHSHVYWYRQLPEEGLKFMVYLQKENIIDESGMPKERFSAEFPKEGPSILRIQQVVRGDSAAYFCASSPPGLAGVVAYEQYFGPGTRLTVT.

This clonotype was recorded many times. This chain uses TRBV10-2 with TRBJ2-5, with D maybe TRBD1 (5 bases). Germline V lookup: CDR1 WSHSY, CDR2 SAAADI. CDR3 length: 12 amino acids. Trimming took 3 bases from V and 5 from J, leaving 7 bases between them. The CDR3 sequence is CASSEGVETQYF. The DNA for the CDR3 is TGCGCCAGCAGTGAAGGGGTGGAGACCCAGTACTTC.

V gene TRBV12-3 or TRBV12-4 combines with J gene TRBJ2-2, with 7 bases fitting TRBD1. The V and J ends lost 7 bases and 3 bases, in that order; junction bases with no gene match: 2. The CDR3 consists of 13 residues. CDR3 region: CASMTGYTGELFF. CDR3 sequence (DNA): TGTGCCAGCATGACAGGGTACACCGGGGAGCTGTTTTTT.

This clonotype was counted a few times. V gene TRBV7-9 combines with J gene TRBJ2-3; D remains unclear. Per germline, CDR1 SEHNR and CDR2 FQNEAQ (reference sequence). Trimming left V 1 base short and J 2 bases short, with 7 bases between. This CDR3 has 14 residues. The CDR3 DNA follows: TGTGCCAGCAGCTTAGGCGACATCACAGATACGCAGTATTTT. Protein: CASSLGDITDTQYF.

This clonotype was counted a few times. The gene calls are TRBV24-1 and TRBJ2-2; 10 bases fit TRBD1. Trimming took 4 bases from V and 5 from J; bases not matched to a gene: 6. CDR1 and CDR2 (germline): KGHDR, SFDVKD. The CDR3 runs to 16 residues. This chain's CDR3 is CATSDDRGLGTGELFF. In DNA, the CDR3 is TGTGCCACCAGTGACGACAGGGGGCTTGGGACCGGGGAGCTGTTTTTT.

This clonotype occurred many times. V gene TRBV11-2 combines with J gene TRBJ2-1, with 7 nucleotides matching TRBD2. CDR1 is SGHAT, CDR2 FQNNGV, per germline. V lost 5 bases to trimming and J lost 2 bases; unmatched junction nucleotides: 3. This CDR3 comprises 14 residues. CDR3 protein: CASSSGGAYNEQFF. CDR3 bases: TGTGCCAGCAGCAGTGGGGGGGCCTACAATGAGCAGTTCTTC.

The CDR3 sequence is CASREEDRNNQPQHF. The CDR3 DNA follows: TGTGCCAGCCGAGAAGAGGACAGGAACAATCAGCCCCAGCATTTT. This chain connects TRBV2 to TRBJ1-5; TRBD1 agrees at 7 bases. With V trimmed by 8 bases and J by 3 bases, 10 bases remained unmatched. The CDR3 runs to 15 residues. From germline, CDR1 is SNHLY and CDR2 FYNNEI.

This clonotype was detected only a few times. CDR3 coding DNA: TGTGCCAGCAGCGTCCTAGGGAGGGGGGAAAACACCGGGGAGCTGTTTTTT. It specifies CASSVLGRGENTGELFF. J is TRBJ2-2 and V is TRBV9, with a weak D call TRBD2 (7 bases). With 2 bases removed from V and 2 bases from J, the gap between germline ends came to 16 bases. Germline CDR1 and CDR2: SGDLS and YYNGEE. CDR3 length equals 17 residues.

This chain connects TRBV7-9 to TRBJ2-3, with 11 nucleotides matching TRBD2. This CDR3 is 19 amino acids long. Germline-derived CDR1 and CDR2 are SEHNR and FQNEAQ (reference sequence). J lost 0 bases, V lost 5 bases, and 13 bases had no gene match. The DNA for the CDR3 is TGTGCCAGCAGCCGGCCCGGGACTAGCGGAACCTATAGCACAGATACGCAGTATTTT. Amino acids: CASSRPGTSGTYSTDTQYF.

This clonotype was counted a few times. This rearrangement joins TRBV15 to TRBJ1-3; D possibly corresponds to TRBD1 (5 bases). In germline, CDR1 is LNHNV, CDR2 YYDKDF (reference sequence). The CDR3 spans 16 residues. The ends were cut back, 0 bases at V and 7 bases at J, with 16 bases in the middle. For the CDR3, the DNA is TGTGCCACCAGCAGAGATCAGGCAGGGAGTAGGAACACCATATATTTT. Its translation is CATSRDQAGSRNTIYF.

Only a few counts were recorded for this clonotype. The V call is TRBV6-5, the J call TRBJ1-1, with D unclear. Germline V gene lookup returns CDR1 MNHEY and CDR2 SVGAGI. Trimming removed 6 bases from V and 4 bases from J, with 9 bases in between. The CDR3 has 12 amino acids. As DNA, the CDR3 is TGTGCCAGCAGGGGCATTGGCACTGAAGCTTTCTTT. Protein product: CASRGIGTEAFF.

The chain joins TRBV23-1 to TRBJ1-2; D is unclear. TRBV23-1 is identified as an open reading frame with a role that is uncertain. The ends were cut back, 4 bases at V and 4 bases at J, with 13 bases in the middle. The CDR3 consists of 14 residues. The CDR3 coding sequence is TGCGCCAGCAGTCCACCTTTTGAGGTCTATGGCTACACCTTC. Translated: CASSPPFEVYGYTF.

This chain links TRBV20-1 with TRBJ2-3; D perhaps matches TRBD2 (5 bases). V shed 0 bases and J shed 4 bases, with 17 bases lying between them. Germline assignment: CDR1 DFQATT and CDR2 SNEGSKA (reference sequence). The CDR3 is made up of 16 amino acids. The CDR3 protein is CSARDRGLAGADTQYF. The DNA for the CDR3 is TGCAGTGCTAGAGATCGGGGTCTAGCTGGGGCAGATACGCAGTATTTT.

This clonotype appeared a few times. The rearrangement joins TRBV5-1 to TRBJ2-7; 8 bases are a match to TRBD1. The CDR3 covers 13 residues. Trimming removed 4 bases from V and 5 bases from J; junction bases left unmatched: 5. Germline V CDR1 and CDR2: SGHRS, YFSETQ. CDR3 sequence: CASSRTGRDEQYF. DNA of the CDR3: TGCGCCAGCAGCCGGACAGGGCGTGACGAGCAGTACTTC.

This sequence joins TRBV20-1 and TRBJ1-2; maybe TRBD1 (5 bases). Per germline, CDR1 DFQATT and CDR2 SNEGSKA (reference sequence). This CDR3 comprises 14 residues. V was pared by 0 bases and J by 2 bases, with 10 bases between. CDR3 nucleotides: TGCAGTGCTAGAGAGGCAGGGTGGAACTATGGCTACACCTTC. Its translation is CSAREAGWNYGYTF.

This clonotype came up a few times. The chain joins TRBV6-4 to TRBJ2-3; TRBD2 might be the D (6 bases). The CDR3 is 14 residues long. Germline V lookup: CDR1 MRHNA, CDR2 SNTAGT. Trimming stripped 3 bases from V and 3 bases from J, with 10 bases between. The CDR3 DNA sequence: TGTGCCAGCAGTGAGAGCGGGCCTACAGATACGCAGTATTTT. It codes for CASSESGPTDTQYF.

The rearrangement uses TRBV5-1 and TRBJ1-6; possible D gene TRBD1, 6 bases. CDR3 length: 15 residues. Germline V lookup: CDR1 SGHRS, CDR2 YFSETQ. Deletions cut 4 bases from V and 9 bases from J, with 17 bases between. Written as DNA, the CDR3 is TGCGCCAGCAGCCCCGGCACAGGGAGCAGTTCACCCCTCCACTTT. Amino acid sequence: CASSPGTGSSSPLHF.

This clonotype came up a few times. In nucleotides, the CDR3 is TGTGCCAGCAGTTACTCGATAGTGGGTAGCGGGGGCCAAGAGACCCAGTACTTC. This codes for CASSYSIVGSGGQETQYF. The J gene is TRBJ2-5, the V gene TRBV6-5, with TRBD2 identical over 9 bases. Trimming took 0 bases from V and 1 from J; bases not matched to a gene: 9. CDR3 length: 18 residues. Germline lookup yields CDR1 MNHEY and CDR2 SVGAGI.

The chain couples TRBV4-3 to TRBJ1-5; D not resolved. V dropped 0 bases and J dropped 4 bases, with 4 bases sitting between them. The V gene's germline CDR1 is LGHNA and CDR2 YSLEER. This CDR3 has 13 residues. The CDR3 here is CASSQDMNQPQHF. In DNA form, the CDR3 reads TGCGCCAGCAGCCAAGATATGAATCAGCCCCAGCATTTT.

This clonotype was found a few times. The rearrangement joins TRBV6-5 to TRBJ1-4; D not certain. The V end was cut by 6 bases, the J end by 6 bases, with 14 bases between. The CDR3 contains 14 residues. Germline assignment: CDR1 MNHEY and CDR2 SVGAGI. The CDR3 spells CASSRRPVDEKLFF. The CDR3 nucleotides read TGTGCCAGCAGCCGCCGCCCGGTCGATGAAAAACTGTTTTTT.

This chain joins TRBV4-3 and TRBJ1-4; TRBD1 matches 7 bases. CDR1 LGHNA and CDR2 YSLEER come from the germline V gene. The CDR3 sequence is 19 residues long. V gave up 3 bases and J gave up 7 bases; unmatched junction bases: 20. The CDR3 DNA sequence: TGCGCCAGCAGCCAGAGGGGACAGTCGGGGCGAGGAGGGGGTGAAAAACTGTTTTTT. Translated: CASSQRGQSGRGGGEKLFF.

This clonotype has just a few counts. The rearrangement joins TRBV20-1 to TRBJ1-3; D is unresolved. The CDR3 spans 13 residues. V was clipped by 3 bases and J by 7 bases, with 13 bases between them. Germline CDR1 reads DFQATT; CDR2 reads SNEGSKA (reference sequence). CDR3 in amino acids: CSARPRLWNTIYF. Here the CDR3 DNA reads TGCAGTGCTAGGCCGCGGCTGTGGAACACCATATATTTT.

The chain combines TRBV2 with TRBJ2-7; D not certain. V shed 7 bases and J shed 2 bases, with 9 bases lying between them. The length of the CDR3 is 12 residues. CDR1 is SNHLY, CDR2 FYNNEI, per germline. CDR3 region: CASTSSTYEQYV. The CDR3, as DNA: TGTGCCAGCACTTCCTCCACCTACGAGCAGTACGTC.

This clonotype appeared once. This chain's CDR3 is CASESGVTDTQYF. The CDR3 bases are TGTGCCAGCGAAAGCGGGGTCACAGATACGCAGTATTTT. The rearrangement joins TRBV28 to TRBJ2-3, with 7 bases lining up with TRBD2. The CDR3 totals 13 residues. Germline CDR1 MDHEN, CDR2 SYDVKM. Unmatched junction bases numbered 4, after V lost 8 bases and J lost 2 bases.

V is TRBV6-5 and J is TRBJ2-7, with TRBD1 matching over 10 bases. Losses at the gene ends were 8 bases for V and 3 bases for J; bases not matched to a gene: 7. The CDR3 totals 14 residues. In germline, CDR1 is MNHEY, CDR2 SVGAGI. CDR3 bases: TGTGCCAGCCACCCCGGGACAGGGGTCTACGAGCAGTACTTC. Encoded protein: CASHPGTGVYEQYF.

This clonotype appeared a few times. The chain carries TRBV29-1 and TRBJ2-7, with TRBD1 matching 8 bases. Germline-derived CDR1 and CDR2 are SQVTM and ANQGSEA. The CDR3 is 14 residues long. After removal of 2 bases from V and 5 bases from J, the junction contained 8 bases not matched to a gene. The CDR3 sequence is CSVEWAGGENEQYF. The CDR3 DNA is TGCAGCGTTGAATGGGCAGGGGGCGAAAACGAGCAGTACTTC.

This clonotype was seen more than once but under ten times. The CDR3: CASSRIAGSYNEQFF. In DNA, the CDR3 is TGTGCCAGCAGTAGGATAGCCGGCTCCTACAATGAGCAGTTCTTC. The genes are TRBV11-3 and TRBJ2-1; D not certain. CDR1 is SGHNT and CDR2 is YENEEA in the germline V gene. The length of the CDR3 is 15 residues. The V and J ends lost 6 bases and 0 bases respectively, with 12 bases between them.

This rearrangement joins TRBV30 to TRBJ2-1; D is unclear. Germline assignment: CDR1 GTSNPN and CDR2 SVGIG (reference sequence). This CDR3 has 12 residues. Trimming took off 3 bases at V and 4 bases at J, with 7 bases between the two ends. CDR3 coding DNA: TGTGCCTGGAGAGGCCTATACAATGAGCAGTTCTTC. It is translated as CAWRGLYNEQFF.

This chain connects TRBV20-1 to TRBJ2-2; 13 bases are a match to TRBD2. The CDR3 is made up of 16 amino acids. V dropped 1 base and J dropped 4; count of bases not matched to a gene: 3. Germline CDR1 reads DFQATT; CDR2 reads SNEGSKA (reference sequence). The CDR3 nucleotides read TGCAGTGCTAGAGGTCGACTAGCGGGGGGCACCGGGGAGCTGTTTTTT. This gives the protein CSARGRLAGGTGELFF.

This clonotype has a handful of counts. V and J are TRBV7-9 and TRBJ1-2; D remains ambiguous. The germline V gene has CDR1 SEHNR and CDR2 FQNEAQ (reference sequence). This CDR3 comprises 11 residues. Deletions cut 2 bases from V and 6 bases from J, with 4 bases between. CDR3 sequence (DNA): TGTGCCAGCAGCTTACAGGATGGCTACACCTTC. It translates to CASSLQDGYTF.